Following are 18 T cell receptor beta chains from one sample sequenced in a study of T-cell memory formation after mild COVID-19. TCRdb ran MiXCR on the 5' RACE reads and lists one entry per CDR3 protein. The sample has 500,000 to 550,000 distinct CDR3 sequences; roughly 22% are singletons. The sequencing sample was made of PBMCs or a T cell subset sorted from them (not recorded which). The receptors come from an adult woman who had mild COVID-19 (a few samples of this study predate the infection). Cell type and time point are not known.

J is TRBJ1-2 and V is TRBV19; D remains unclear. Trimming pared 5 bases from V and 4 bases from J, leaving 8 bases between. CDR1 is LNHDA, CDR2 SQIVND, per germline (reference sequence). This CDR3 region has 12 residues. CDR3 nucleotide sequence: TGTGCCAGTAGTGGGCGGACCTATGGCTACACCTTC. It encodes CASSGRTYGYTF.

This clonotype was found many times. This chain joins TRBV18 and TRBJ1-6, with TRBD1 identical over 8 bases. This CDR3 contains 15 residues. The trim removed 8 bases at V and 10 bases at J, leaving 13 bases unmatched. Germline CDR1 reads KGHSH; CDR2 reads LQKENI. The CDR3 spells CASPERDRISSPLHF. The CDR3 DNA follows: TGTGCCAGCCCTGAAAGGGACAGGATATCGTCACCCCTCCACTTT. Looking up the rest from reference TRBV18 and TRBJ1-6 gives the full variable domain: NAGVMQNPRHLVRRRGQEARLRCSPMKGHSHVYWYRQLPEEGLKFMVYLQKENIIDESGMPKERFSAEFPKEGPSILRIQQVVRGDSAAYFCASPERDRISSPLHFGNGTRLTVT.

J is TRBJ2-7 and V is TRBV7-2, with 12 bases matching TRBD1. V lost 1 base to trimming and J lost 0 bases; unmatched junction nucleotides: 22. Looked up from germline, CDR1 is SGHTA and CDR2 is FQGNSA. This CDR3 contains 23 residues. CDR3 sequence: CASSLEKIGTGGGVGRSSYEQYF. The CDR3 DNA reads TGTGCCAGCAGCTTAGAGAAAATCGGGACAGGGGGCGGTGTTGGAAGGAGCTCCTACGAGCAGTACTTC.

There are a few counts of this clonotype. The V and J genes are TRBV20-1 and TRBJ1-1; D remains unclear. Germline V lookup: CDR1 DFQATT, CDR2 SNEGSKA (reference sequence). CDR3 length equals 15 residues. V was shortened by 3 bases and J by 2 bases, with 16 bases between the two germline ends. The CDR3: CSASRPMMGNTEAFF. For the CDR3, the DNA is TGCAGTGCTAGCCGCCCCATGATGGGAAACACTGAAGCTTTCTTT.

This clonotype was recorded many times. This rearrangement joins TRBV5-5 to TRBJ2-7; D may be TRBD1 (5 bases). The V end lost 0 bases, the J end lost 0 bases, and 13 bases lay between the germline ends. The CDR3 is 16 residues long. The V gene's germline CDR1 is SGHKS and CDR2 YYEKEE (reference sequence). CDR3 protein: CASSLDLQGISYEQYF. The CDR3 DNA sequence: TGTGCCAGCAGCTTGGATCTCCAGGGAATCTCCTACGAGCAGTACTTC.

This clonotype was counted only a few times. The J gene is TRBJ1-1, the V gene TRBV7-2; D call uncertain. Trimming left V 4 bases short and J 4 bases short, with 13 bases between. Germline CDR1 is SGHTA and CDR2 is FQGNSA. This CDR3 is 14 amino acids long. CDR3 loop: CASSSDGVGTEAFF. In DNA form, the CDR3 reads TGTGCCAGCAGCTCCGACGGCGTGGGCACTGAAGCTTTCTTT.

CDR3 DNA: TGTGCCAGCAGCTTAGAGGGGTCGTTTGATACGCAGTATTTT. Translating gives CASSLEGSFDTQYF. The chain uses TRBV7-9 and TRBJ2-3, with D possibly being TRBD1 (5 bases). This CDR3 region has 14 residues. CDR1 is SEHNR, CDR2 FQNEAQ, per germline (reference sequence). Trimming pared 1 base from V and 6 bases from J, leaving 11 bases between.

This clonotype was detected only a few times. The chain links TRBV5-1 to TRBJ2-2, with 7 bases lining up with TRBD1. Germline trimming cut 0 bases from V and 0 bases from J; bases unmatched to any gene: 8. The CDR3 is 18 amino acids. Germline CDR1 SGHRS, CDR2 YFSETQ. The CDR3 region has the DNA TGCGCCAGCAGCTTGGGGCTGGGGGACAGAACGAACACCGGGGAGCTGTTTTTT. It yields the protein CASSLGLGDRTNTGELFF. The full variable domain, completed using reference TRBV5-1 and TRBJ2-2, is KAGVTQTPRYLIKTRGQQVTLSCSPISGHRSVSWYQQTPGQGLQFLFEYFSETQRNKGNFPGRFSGRQFSNSRSEMNVSTLELGDSALYLCASSLGLGDRTNTGELFFGEGSRLTVL.

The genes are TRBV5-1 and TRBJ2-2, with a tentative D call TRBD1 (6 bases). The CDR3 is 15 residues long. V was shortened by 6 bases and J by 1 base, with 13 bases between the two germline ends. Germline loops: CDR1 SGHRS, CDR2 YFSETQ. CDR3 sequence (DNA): TGCGCCAGCACCATCTCGGACAGGAACACCGGGGAGCTGTTTTTT. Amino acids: CASTISDRNTGELFF.

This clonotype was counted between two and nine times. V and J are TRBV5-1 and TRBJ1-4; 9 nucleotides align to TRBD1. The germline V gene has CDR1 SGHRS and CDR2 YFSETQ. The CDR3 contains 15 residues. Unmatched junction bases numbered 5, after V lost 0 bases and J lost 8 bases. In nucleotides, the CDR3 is TGCGCCAGCAGCTTGGGGACAGGGGCCGGGGAAAAACTGTTTTTT. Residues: CASSLGTGAGEKLFF.

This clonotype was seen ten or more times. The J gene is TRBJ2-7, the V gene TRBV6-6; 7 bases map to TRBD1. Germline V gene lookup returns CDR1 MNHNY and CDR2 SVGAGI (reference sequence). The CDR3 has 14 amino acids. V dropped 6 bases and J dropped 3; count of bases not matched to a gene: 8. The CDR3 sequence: CASRTGTANYEQYF. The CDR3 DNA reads TGTGCCAGCAGGACCGGGACAGCCAACTACGAGCAGTACTTC.

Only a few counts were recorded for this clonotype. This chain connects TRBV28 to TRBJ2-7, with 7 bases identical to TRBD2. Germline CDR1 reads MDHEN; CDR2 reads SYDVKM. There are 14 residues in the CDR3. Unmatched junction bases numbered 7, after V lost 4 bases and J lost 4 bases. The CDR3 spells CASSYPGGRYEQYF. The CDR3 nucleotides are TGTGCCAGCAGTTACCCGGGGGGAAGGTACGAGCAGTACTTC.

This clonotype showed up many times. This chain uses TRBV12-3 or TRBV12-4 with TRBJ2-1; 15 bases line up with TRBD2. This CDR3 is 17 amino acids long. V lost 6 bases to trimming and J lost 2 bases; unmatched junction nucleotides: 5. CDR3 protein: CASSGLAGGITYNEQFF. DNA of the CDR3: TGTGCCAGCAGCGGACTAGCGGGGGGGATCACCTACAATGAGCAGTTCTTC.

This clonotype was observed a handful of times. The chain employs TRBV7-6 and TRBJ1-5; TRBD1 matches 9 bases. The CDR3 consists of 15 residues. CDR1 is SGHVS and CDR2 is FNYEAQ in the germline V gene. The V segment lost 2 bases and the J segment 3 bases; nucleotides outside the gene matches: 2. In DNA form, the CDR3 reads TGTGCCAGCAGCTTAAGGACAGGGGACAATCAGCCCCAGCATTTT. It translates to CASSLRTGDNQPQHF.

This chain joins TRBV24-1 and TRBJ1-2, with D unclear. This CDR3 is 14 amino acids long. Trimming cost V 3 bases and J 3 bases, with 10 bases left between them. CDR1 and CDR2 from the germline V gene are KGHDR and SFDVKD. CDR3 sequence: CATSDPGTDYGYTF. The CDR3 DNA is TGTGCCACCAGTGATCCGGGAACAGACTATGGCTACACCTTC.

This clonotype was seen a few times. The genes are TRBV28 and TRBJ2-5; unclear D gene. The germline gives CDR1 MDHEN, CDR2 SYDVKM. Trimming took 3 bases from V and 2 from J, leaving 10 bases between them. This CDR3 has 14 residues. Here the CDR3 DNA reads TGTGCCAGCAGTTTTCTGACTCCACAAGAGACCCAGTACTTC. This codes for CASSFLTPQETQYF.

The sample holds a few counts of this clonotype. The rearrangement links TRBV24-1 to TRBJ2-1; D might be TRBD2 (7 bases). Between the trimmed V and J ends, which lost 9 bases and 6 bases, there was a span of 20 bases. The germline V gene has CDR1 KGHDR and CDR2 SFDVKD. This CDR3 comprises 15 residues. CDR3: CATQGRGRQSNEQFF. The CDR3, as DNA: TGTGCCACCCAGGGGAGGGGACGTCAGTCCAATGAGCAGTTCTTC.

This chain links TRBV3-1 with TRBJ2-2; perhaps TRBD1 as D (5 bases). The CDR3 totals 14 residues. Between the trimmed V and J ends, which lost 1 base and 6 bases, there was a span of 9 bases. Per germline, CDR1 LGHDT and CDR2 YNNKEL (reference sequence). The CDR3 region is CASSQGQMPGELFF. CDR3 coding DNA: TGTGCCAGCAGCCAAGGACAGATGCCCGGGGAGCTGTTTTTT.